This TCR beta chain is drawn from a study of a mutant IDH1 vaccine in newly diagnosed glioma (dated by TCRdb to about 2021). About the investigation overall: In the chemotherapy-containing groups, vaccination started alongside temozolomide cycles, whereas in patients who had radiotherapy alone it started 4-6 weeks after radiotherapy. Of the approximately 30 treated patients, about 62% were male and around 38% were female, and a mean age of about 37 years was recorded. Before enrollment, patients had received standard therapy of radiotherapy alone, temozolomide alone, or radiochemotherapy with temozolomide; most received the combination. The week-35 safety follow-up took place at visit V12, and the week-47 end of study took place at visit V13. Peripheral blood samples were drawn at six visits, namely V03 (baseline), V05, V07, V10, V12 and V13. Longitudinal TCRB deep sequencing was performed for 25 to 30 treated patients wherever samples were available for exploratory analyses. The research as a whole found: Changes in the top peripheral T cell clonotypes picked up by TCRB sequencing did not appear to be linked to pseudoprogression. The authors stated that sample limitations prevented analyses of patient blood samples from being reproduced. Immune responses induced by the vaccine were seen in around 93% of patients across multiple MHC alleles. Selection of PBMC samples for TCRB deep sequencing was based on availability.

Taken with the paper, the label for time point translates to: week 35, safety follow-up. A 20-mer mutant IDH1 peptide at 300 micrograms in Montanide made up each vaccine dose, which was injected subcutaneously together with topical imiquimod. Patients were given eight vaccinations, in weeks 1, 3, 5, 7, 11, 15, 19 and 23, which matched visits V03 through V10. Newly diagnosed WHO grade 3 or 4 IDH1-mutant astrocytomas showing loss of nuclear ATRX were present in the donors. The samples were drawn from NOA16, a multicentre, single-arm, open-label phase I trial in Germany that tested a mutant IDH1 peptide vaccine in humans for the first time. The DNeasy Blood and Tissue Kit was used to extract genomic DNA from EDTA blood for TCRB sequencing. Library method: the immunoSEQ multiplex PCR assay. Rearranged TCR beta chain sequences were amplified with the hsTCRB Kit following the manufacturer's protocol. An Illumina MiSeq was used to sequence the TCRB libraries. The study's processing was this. Demultiplexing, trimming and gene mapping were performed with the kit vendor's proprietary platform. This is the immuneACCESS table as TCRdb keeps it, with only in-frame sequences that have V and J called. A part of the clones is gone; compared with another copy, unresolved V genes explain less than half, and the rest is unexplained. V, J and clone size reflect that table, while D and trimming were determined from the DNA. The sample table shows tens of thousands of clones, and around 80% are seen once. The ten largest clones add up to over 3.5% of the sample.

V lost 0 bases and J lost 5 bases; the stretch between them is 19 bases long. Reading the germline V gene (reference sequence) gives CDR1 WNHNN and CDR2 SYGVQD. Including the terminal cysteine and phenylalanine, the CDR3 comprises 18 residues. Only the CDR3 DNA is retained, 54 bases long and in frame from the first base. This clone was picked up a small number of times. Its antigen remains undetermined. No much larger clone exists at a distance of one base, and base qualities are not known. This chain is built from TRBV10-1 and TRBJ2-2, with the D gene too uncertain to name. Sequences were derived from PBMCs, sampled from a glioma patient whose treatment included an IDH1 peptide vaccine. The TCR was taken from a man aged 30 to 45 with glioma. The CDR3 here reads CASSESEFGSPWTGELFF. The bases are TGCGCCAGCAGTGAGTCGGAGTTCGGCAGCCCATGGACCGGGGAGCTGTTTTTT.